These 9 T cell receptor beta chains originate from one sample sequenced in a study of CD8+ T cells in alopecia areata. RNA was extracted and reverse transcribed into cDNA as the sequencing template. Profiling relied on immunoSEQ multiplex PCR, and the TCRdb table lists in-frame clones only, not all of them. The sample includes 120,000 to 150,000 clones, around four fifths of them seen just once. Stated treatment: oral pan-JAK inhibitor, 5-10 mg twice daily. Material: CD8+ T cells sorted from blood, obtained at week 4, from a patient treated with tofacitinib. The receptors derive from a human donor with alopecia areata.

The chain recombines TRBV27 with TRBJ2-1; 14 bases agree with TRBD2. V lost 5 bases and J lost 7; bases outside the gene matches: 13. CDR1 is MNHEY and CDR2 is SMNVEV in the germline V gene (reference sequence). This CDR3 comprises 18 residues. As DNA, the CDR3 is TGTGCCAGCAGTCTTCGGACTAGCGGGGGGCATTCGCTTAATGAGCAGTTCTTC. Its translation: CASSLRTSGGHSLNEQFF.

The V gene is TRBV5-6, the J gene TRBJ2-1; 7 bases match TRBD2. The germline CDR1 and CDR2 sequences are SGHDT and YYEEEE. With 5 bases clipped from V and 5 bases from J, the junction kept 7 bases outside the gene matches. The CDR3 consists of 14 residues. DNA of the CDR3: TGTGCCAGCAGAGGTTGGGGGACTAACAATGAGCAGTTCTTC. Translated: CASRGWGTNNEQFF.

V usage is TRBV29-1 and J usage is TRBJ1-2, with D uncertain. Germline V gene sequence: CDR1 SQVTM, CDR2 ANQGSEA. Trimming removed 2 bases at V and 2 bases at J, with 12 bases between. The CDR3 covers 14 residues. CDR3 residues: CSVERKGENYGYTF. The CDR3 coding sequence is TGCAGCGTTGAACGGAAGGGAGAAAACTATGGCTACACCTTC.

This clone has a handful of counts. The chain recombines TRBV4-3 with TRBJ2-4; D is unresolved. From germline, CDR1 is LGHNA and CDR2 YSLEER. The CDR3 is 17 amino acids. The V end was cut by 0 bases, the J end by 4 bases, with 16 bases between. The CDR3 reads CASSQDWTASTKNIQYF. The CDR3, as DNA: TGCGCCAGCAGCCAAGATTGGACCGCGAGCACAAAAAACATTCAGTACTTC.

The chain couples TRBV7-8 to TRBJ2-7, with 8 bases that match TRBD2. J lost 4 bases, V lost 5 bases, and 10 bases had no gene match. The length of the CDR3 is 15 residues. Germline lookup yields CDR1 SGHVS and CDR2 FQNEAQ. The chain's CDR3 is CASSPPGTSRYEQYF. The CDR3 DNA follows: TGTGCCAGCAGCCCGCCGGGGACTAGTAGGTACGAGCAGTACTTC.

The V call is TRBV4-2, the J call TRBJ2-5, with 8 bases lining up with TRBD2. The length of the CDR3 is 19 residues. The trim removed 3 bases at V and 5 bases at J, leaving 20 bases unmatched. Germline V gene sequence: CDR1 LGHNA, CDR2 YNFKEQ. Here the CDR3 DNA reads TGTGCCAGCAGCCAGTCCCCCCCCCACTCGGGGGGGCCGCAGGAGACCCAGTACTTC. This encodes CASSQSPPHSGGPQETQYF.

The chain joins TRBV7-3 to TRBJ2-5, with 9 bases fitting TRBD1. Trimming at V came to 2 bases and at J to 2 bases, leaving 6 bases not matched to a gene. Germline CDR1 reads SGHTA; CDR2 reads FQGTGA. This CDR3 has 16 amino acids. CDR3 residues: CASSLGTGLRQETQYF. The CDR3 nucleotides read TGTGCCAGCAGCTTAGGGACAGGGTTGAGACAAGAGACCCAGTACTTC.

The V call is TRBV13, the J call TRBJ2-1, with TRBD1 identical over 7 bases. Germline V gives CDR1 PRHDT, CDR2 FYEKMQ (reference sequence). With 5 bases clipped from V and 3 bases from J, the junction kept 10 bases outside the gene matches. CDR3 size: 16 residues. The CDR3 spells CASSRTQDRVYNEQFF. The DNA for the CDR3 is TGTGCCAGCAGCCGAACACAAGACAGGGTCTACAATGAGCAGTTCTTC.

The gene calls are TRBV4-1 and TRBJ2-7; a possible D gene is TRBD1 (5 bases). V was clipped by 4 bases and J by 0 bases, with 16 bases between them. Germline loops: CDR1 MGHRA, CDR2 YSYEKL. CDR3 size: 16 residues. The CDR3 loop is CASSPRTRKSSYEQYF. CDR3 sequence (DNA): TGCGCCAGCAGCCCCAGGACACGGAAGAGCTCCTACGAGCAGTACTTC.